The rows below give T cell receptor beta chains drawn from one sample of a study of shared clonotypes between healthy human individuals. Only in-frame clones appear in the TCRdb table, and some are missing; sequencing was by immunoSEQ multiplex PCR. The sample lists millions of clones, just over 90% occurring once. The sequenced sample was naive CD4+ T cells sorted from blood. The receptors derive from a man between 18 and 29 years old in good health. Both conserved end residues are part of each CDR3. The order of the fields is CDR3 DNA, CDR3 protein, J gene, V gene, clone size, D gene. A D gene is named only where the DNA matches it firmly. Size tells how often a clone was seen (once, few, many) or the class of an expanded clone, and some rows leave it out.

DNA: TGCGCCAGCAGCTTGAGGTTAGCGGGGCGCCAAGAGACCCAGTACTTC
CDR3: CASSLRLAGRQETQYF
J: TRBJ2-5
V: TRBV5-1
size: NA
D: TRBD2

DNA: TGCGCCAGCAGCCAAGCCGGTACGTCCGGGGACACTGAAGCTTTCTTT
CDR3: CASSQAGTSGDTEAFF
J: TRBJ1-1
V: TRBV4-1
size: NA
D: NA

DNA: TGTGCCAGCAGTTTTGGACAGTCTTACGAGCAGTACTTC
CDR3: CASSFGQSYEQYF
J: TRBJ2-7
V: TRBV27
size: NA
D: NA

DNA: TGTGCCAGCAGCCGGACAGCAACTAATGAAAAACTGTTTTTT
CDR3: CASSRTATNEKLFF
J: TRBJ1-4
V: TRBV9
size: NA
D: NA

DNA: TGTGCTAGCAGCCCGGACAGGGGCCAAGAGACCCAGTACTTC
CDR3: CASSPDRGQETQYF
J: TRBJ2-5
V: TRBV7-7
size: once
D: TRBD1

DNA: TGCGCCAGCAGCTTGACAGTTCACAATGAGCAGTTCTTC
CDR3: CASSLTVHNEQFF
J: TRBJ2-1
V: TRBV5-1
size: NA
D: NA

DNA: TGTGCCAGCAGTGAAGCCAGGGAAGGTCAGCCCCAGCATTTT
CDR3: CASSEAREGQPQHF
J: TRBJ1-5
V: TRBV2
size: few
D: NA

DNA: TGTGCCAGCAGTATACGGTATTCACCCCTCCACTTT
CDR3: CASSIRYSPLHF
J: TRBJ1-6
V: TRBV6-6
size: once
D: NA

DNA: TGTGCCAGCAGTTTATTGACAGGGGGCAATCAGCCCCAGCATTTT
CDR3: CASSLLTGGNQPQHF
J: TRBJ1-5
V: TRBV28
size: once
D: TRBD1

DNA: TGCGCCAGCAGCCCTGGACACTCTTCGCCTACGCAGTATTTT
CDR3: CASSPGHSSPTQYF
J: TRBJ2-3
V: TRBV5-1
size: NA
D: NA

DNA: TGTGCCAGCAGCTTAGGGGACTACACACGTGGCGAAAAACTGTTTTTT
CDR3: CASSLGDYTRGEKLFF
J: TRBJ1-4
V: TRBV7-9
size: NA
D: NA

DNA: TGCGCCAGCAGCCAAGTACGGGGCCAGAACGAGCAGTACTTC
CDR3: CASSQVRGQNEQYF
J: TRBJ2-7
V: TRBV4-1
size: NA
D: NA

DNA: TGTGCCAGCAGCTGGTCTCCGGGACAGGTGAATTCACCCCTCCACTTT
CDR3: CASSWSPGQVNSPLHF
J: TRBJ1-6
V: TRBV5-8
size: NA
D: TRBD1

DNA: TGCGCCAGCAGGCAGCGGGCCATACGGGATACGCAGTATTTT
CDR3: CASRQRAIRDTQYF
J: TRBJ2-3
V: TRBV5-1
size: once
D: NA

DNA: TGCGCCAGCAGCTTGGGAAAAGGGGGAGATACGCAGTATTTT
CDR3: CASSLGKGGDTQYF
J: TRBJ2-3
V: TRBV5-1
size: NA
D: NA

DNA: TGTGCCAGCAGTGATGAGGGCAGGGGTATTGATGGCTACACCTTC
CDR3: CASSDEGRGIDGYTF
J: TRBJ1-2
V: TRBV6-4
size: NA
D: NA

DNA: TGTGCCAGCTCACCACGAACTATGAACACTGAAGCTTTCTTT
CDR3: CASSPRTMNTEAFF
J: TRBJ1-1
V: TRBV18
size: NA
D: NA

DNA: TGTGCCAGCAGCTCGGGACGGACCGCCTACGAGCAGTACTTC
CDR3: CASSSGRTAYEQYF
J: TRBJ2-7
V: TRBV9
size: NA
D: NA

DNA: TGCGCCAGCAGCTCCCTAGCGGGGGGGTCGGGAGAGACCCAGTACTTC
CDR3: CASSSLAGGSGETQYF
J: TRBJ2-5
V: TRBV5-1
size: NA
D: TRBD2

DNA: TGTGCCATCAGTGACGACAGGGTCCTCGACACAGATACGCAGTATTTT
CDR3: CAISDDRVLDTDTQYF
J: TRBJ2-3
V: TRBV10-3
size: NA
D: TRBD1

DNA: TGTGCCAGCAGCTTAGCGATGCCAGGGGTCTATGGCTACACCTTC
CDR3: CASSLAMPGVYGYTF
J: TRBJ1-2
V: TRBV7-2
size: NA
D: NA

DNA: TGTGCCAGCTCACCGCCGACAGGCGCGACGGAAGCTTTCTTT
CDR3: CASSPPTGATEAFF
J: TRBJ1-1
V: TRBV18
size: once
D: NA

DNA: TGTGCCAGCAGCGGGACAGGGATTAGCAATCAGCCCCAGCATTTT
CDR3: CASSGTGISNQPQHF
J: TRBJ1-5
V: TRBV28
size: NA
D: TRBD1

DNA: TGTGCCAGCAGCTTGGCCGGGGGGGTATACAATGAGCAGTTCTTC
CDR3: CASSLAGGVYNEQFF
J: TRBJ2-1
V: TRBV7-2
size: NA
D: TRBD2

DNA: TGTGCCAGCAGCGACGGGACTCTTAATGAAAAACTGTTTTTT
CDR3: CASSDGTLNEKLFF
J: TRBJ1-4
V: TRBV5-4
size: NA
D: NA

DNA: TGTGCCAGCAGCCTCGGACAGGGGAATGCTAACTATGGCTACACCTTC
CDR3: CASSLGQGNANYGYTF
J: TRBJ1-2
V: TRBV5-4
size: NA
D: TRBD1

DNA: TGTGCCTGGTCTATCGGCCCCCTTGGTCAGCCCCAGCATTTT
CDR3: CAWSIGPLGQPQHF
J: TRBJ1-5
V: TRBV30
size: NA
D: NA

DNA: TGTGCCAGCAGTGATTGGGTCGGGAACACTGAAGCTTTCTTT
CDR3: CASSDWVGNTEAFF
J: TRBJ1-1
V: TRBV2
size: few
D: NA

DNA: TGTGCCAGCAGCTTAGGTCTCCAGCCCCAGCATTTT
CDR3: CASSLGLQPQHF
J: TRBJ1-5
V: TRBV7-9
size: NA
D: NA

DNA: TGTGCCAGCAGCCCCCTCGGAGCGGGCTACAATGAGCAGTTCTTC
CDR3: CASSPLGAGYNEQFF
J: TRBJ2-1
V: TRBV7-2
size: NA
D: NA

DNA: TGTGCCAGCAGTCTAGACAGGGGTGTTGGGGAGCTGTTTTTT
CDR3: CASSLDRGVGELFF
J: TRBJ2-2
V: TRBV27
size: NA
D: TRBD1

DNA: TGTGCCACCAGCAGAGATGAGGCGATTCATCAGCCCCAGCATTTT
CDR3: CATSRDEAIHQPQHF
J: TRBJ1-5
V: TRBV15
size: NA
D: NA

DNA: TGTGCCAGCAGGACAGGGGCCTTAAGCTCTGGAAACACCATATATTTT
CDR3: CASRTGALSSGNTIYF
J: TRBJ1-3
V: TRBV28
size: NA
D: TRBD1

DNA: TGTGCCAGCAGCGCCAGTTGGGACACTAATCAGCCCCAGCATTTT
CDR3: CASSASWDTNQPQHF
J: TRBJ1-5
V: TRBV9
size: once
D: NA

DNA: TGTGCCAGCAGCCCCAATCCCGGACGGTTCTGCGAGCAGTACTTC
CDR3: CASSPNPGRFCEQYF
J: TRBJ2-7
V: TRBV7-3
size: NA
D: NA

DNA: TGTGCCAGCAGCTCTCGACTTACCAATGAGCAGTTCTTC
CDR3: CASSSRLTNEQFF
J: TRBJ2-1
V: TRBV5-8
size: NA
D: NA

DNA: TGCGCCAGCAGCCCAAGGACAGGGGGCTACGAGCAGTACTTC
CDR3: CASSPRTGGYEQYF
J: TRBJ2-7
V: TRBV5-1
size: NA
D: TRBD1

DNA: TGCGCCAGCAGCCAAGTGGACAGGACATACACCGGGGAGCTGTTTTTT
CDR3: CASSQVDRTYTGELFF
J: TRBJ2-2
V: TRBV4-1
size: NA
D: TRBD1

DNA: TGCGCCAGCAGCCAAAGGATAGGTCCCTACGAGCAGTACTTC
CDR3: CASSQRIGPYEQYF
J: TRBJ2-7
V: TRBV4-1
size: NA
D: NA

DNA: TGTGCCAGCAGCGAACTAGCGGGAGTTCTCGGGGAGCAGTACTTC
CDR3: CASSELAGVLGEQYF
J: TRBJ2-7
V: TRBV9
size: once
D: TRBD2

DNA: TGTGCCAGCAGCCCAGGGACTTTCCAAGAGACCCAGTACTTC
CDR3: CASSPGTFQETQYF
J: TRBJ2-5
V: TRBV9
size: NA
D: NA

DNA: TGCGCCAGCAGCCAAGACGGTCAGGGGGCGAGGGAGCAGTACTTC
CDR3: CASSQDGQGAREQYF
J: TRBJ2-7
V: TRBV4-1
size: NA
D: TRBD1

DNA: TGTGCCAGTAGTAGCATCTACCGGGACAGGGATAGCAATCAGCCCCAGCATTTT
CDR3: CASSSIYRDRDSNQPQHF
J: TRBJ1-5
V: TRBV19
size: NA
D: TRBD1

DNA: TGTGCCAGCAGCTTAAGTCTCAATGAAAAACTGTTTTTT
CDR3: CASSLSLNEKLFF
J: TRBJ1-4
V: TRBV11-2
size: few
D: NA